This T cell receptor beta chain was recovered during a study of T-cell reconstitution after alpha-beta-depleted transplantation in children. Findings and limits, study-wide: T-cell numbers and diversity one year post-transplant derived largely from freshly generated T cells. As was reported, about two months after transplant, alpha-beta T cells came from several hundred expanded graft clones.

Unique molecular identifiers were incorporated during preparation of the TCRbeta library. MiXCR, run by TCRdb on the PCR reads, gives a single entry per CDR3 protein. The table includes about 980,000 distinct CDR3 sequences, less than 30% detected once. Notes on this clonotype: The antigen is not known.

This CDR3 is built from 17 residues. V shed 0 bases and J 11 bases; nucleotides not matched to a gene: 8. The germline V gene has CDR1 LGHNA and CDR2 YNFKEQ. Specimen: PBMCs, mostly from graft donor cells, collected 360 days after TCRalphabeta/CD19-depleted stem cell transplant. The chain uses TRBV4-2 and TRBJ2-1, with 15 positions matching TRBD2. The receptor's source is a boy younger than two who had a stem cell transplant for SCID, so the T cells may come from the graft donor. This CDR3 is CASSQDRGLAGGRKQFF. CDR3 bases: TGTGCCAGCAGCCAAGATCGGGGACTAGCGGGGGGCCGCAAGCAGTTCTTC.